What follows describes a single T cell receptor beta chain. The antigen is undetermined. CDR1 is GTSNPN and CDR2 is SVGIG in the germline V gene (reference sequence). The CDR3 is 15 amino acids. V was shortened by 1 base and J by 7 bases, with 16 bases between the two germline ends. This sample is part of a study of graft-versus-host responses after intestinal transplantation. Study context: Multivisceral, liver-intestinal, or isolated intestinal transplants were given to recipients. Among the recipients, all got anti-thymocyte globulin induction and then tacrolimus and steroids for approximately 3 years.

Assay: immunoSEQ multiplex PCR; the TCRdb copy retains only in-frame clones and omits some. The data hold about 130,000 clones, with about nine tenths observed a single time. V usage is TRBV30 and J usage is TRBJ1-4; unclear D gene. The sample here was unstimulated CD4+ T cells sorted from spleen or lymph node cells, taken before intestinal transplant. This receptor was obtained from a human donor who received an intestinal transplant. The CDR3 DNA follows: TGTGCCTGGAGTGGTAGTCCCACGATAATTGAAAAACTGTTTTTT. It translates to CAWSGSPTIIEKLFF.